This record looks at one T cell receptor beta chain sequence and its context. Its antigen remains unknown. Germline CDR1 is SGHTA and CDR2 is FQGNSA. The V end was cut by 5 bases, the J end by 4 bases, with 17 bases between. The length of the CDR3 is 15 residues. Averaging roughly 120 mL, one heparinised blood draw came from each individual donor. CD4+ naive, central memory, regulatory and stem cell-like memory subsets were isolated by sorting on CD45RO/CCR7/CD25/CD127/CD95/CD27. This sample was included in a study of beta chain features in type 1 diabetes. Study findings and constraints: Among all four CD4+ subsets, Type 1 diabetes patients had TCRB CDR3s that were moderately but significantly shorter. Sampled from patients, naive, central memory and Treg TCRB repertoires appeared more similar than those sampled from healthy donors. For type 1 diabetes patients, VDJ junctions showed fewer insertions and more deletions.

As every portion of the isolated RNA was reverse transcribed, the sequencing read expressed TCRB transcripts. Only in-frame clones appear in the TCRdb table, and some are missing; sequencing was by immunoSEQ multiplex PCR. This table has more than 250,000 clones, roughly 20% appearing once. The receptor comes from a woman aged 40 to 50 with type 1 diabetes. V and J are TRBV7-2 and TRBJ2-5; TRBD2 might be the D (5 bases). The sample taken for sequencing was naive CD4+ T cells from blood. The CDR3 nucleotides read TGTGCCAGCAGCCTCAATCAAGGGAGAGGAGAGACCCAGTACTTC. Its protein is CASSLNQGRGETQYF.